This T cell receptor beta chain was profiled in a study of blood T cell repertoires in COVID-19 (dated by TCRdb to about 2020). With regard to the full study: Samples from collaborators originated in the United States, Italy and Spain and spanned both the acute and convalescent phases of COVID-19. Where HLA class I and class II types were available, the types were taken from metadata supplied by the sample provider, not from assay-based typing. The repertoires were released in a freely available public database meant as a resource for research on the immune response to SARS-CoV-2. The prospective study material was composed of cDNA or gDNA derived from T cells, B-cell-depleted T cells, or PBMCs. Deeply sampled blood TCRbeta repertoires from subjects exposed to, actively infected with, or recovered from COVID-19 were included in the dataset. The samples were drawn from the first 160 participants of the ongoing ImmuneRACE study and from under 1,500 subjects provided by 6 global collaborators. A de-identified subject ID, COVID-19 status, age in years and sex were almost always included in the sample metadata. Points the paper makes about the study in general: Clinical and demographic metadata were provided uncurated, with the amount varying by source and participant.

Concerning this clone itself: No cognate antigen has been identified for it. Base-call qualities are not available, and no considerably larger clone is one nucleotide away.

Whole blood was collected in K2EDTA tubes by collaborating institutions according to the institutions' own protocols. For TCRbeta analysis, collaborator samples were shipped as frozen whole blood, as isolated PBMCs, or as DNA extracted from either sample type. TCRbeta CDR3 regions were amplified from genomic DNA by means of the immunoSEQ Assay, a bias-controlled multiplex PCR. On the authors' methods: Nucleated cell counts per sample were estimated from amplification of reference gene primers within the assay. Sequence reads were collapsed and filtered to measure the absolute abundance of every unique TCRbeta CDR3 rearrangement. For each sample, productive Simpson clonality was calculated as the square root of Simpson's diversity index over productive rearrangements. This is the immuneACCESS table as TCRdb keeps it, with only in-frame sequences that have V and J called. A part of the clones is gone; compared with another copy, unresolved V genes explain less than half, and the rest is unexplained. V and J calls and clone size are as listed in that table; D and trimming were resolved from the DNA. The sample table lists some 100,000 clones, 80% to 95% of them with a count of one. The ten largest make up around 6% of the sample.

V lost 5 bases and J lost 3 bases, and the count of bases not matched to a germline gene is 6. Reading the germline V gene gives CDR1 SGHDT and CDR2 YYEEEE. The cysteine opens and the phenylalanine closes a CDR3 of 15 amino acids. Only the CDR3 portion is preserved as DNA: 45 bases, with reading frame beginning at the first base. The clonotype comes from a man in his 70s with acute or convalescent COVID-19. Sample: peripheral blood. The chain is encoded by TRBV5-6 joined to TRBJ2-2; TRBD2 agrees with 8 junctional bases. The CDR3 loop reads CASRGTRVYTGELFF. The base sequence is TGTGCCAGCAGAGGGACTAGAGTTTACACCGGGGAGCTGTTTTTT.